The TCR beta chain described here comes from a study of T cell repertoires in cytomegalovirus infection. The CDR3 loop spans 24 amino acids. The trim removed 3 bases at V and 0 bases at J, leaving 19 bases unmatched. A single record per CDR3 protein comes from TCRdb applying MiXCR to the reads. The data show 450,000 to 650,000 distinct CDR3 sequences, around a quarter seen once. Sequenced input: PBMCs. This sequence originates from a human donor in good health (CMV status not recorded). Some clones in this sample may be carry-over from other donors' samples. The chain uses TRBV12-3 or TRBV12-4 and TRBJ2-2, with 16 bases matching TRBD2. The CDR3 reads CASSFRGGGSTGLAGGSNTGELFF. CDR3 sequence (DNA): TGTGCCAGCAGTTTTCGTGGCGGGGGTTCGACGGGACTAGCGGGAGGGTCGAACACCGGGGAGCTGTTTTTT.